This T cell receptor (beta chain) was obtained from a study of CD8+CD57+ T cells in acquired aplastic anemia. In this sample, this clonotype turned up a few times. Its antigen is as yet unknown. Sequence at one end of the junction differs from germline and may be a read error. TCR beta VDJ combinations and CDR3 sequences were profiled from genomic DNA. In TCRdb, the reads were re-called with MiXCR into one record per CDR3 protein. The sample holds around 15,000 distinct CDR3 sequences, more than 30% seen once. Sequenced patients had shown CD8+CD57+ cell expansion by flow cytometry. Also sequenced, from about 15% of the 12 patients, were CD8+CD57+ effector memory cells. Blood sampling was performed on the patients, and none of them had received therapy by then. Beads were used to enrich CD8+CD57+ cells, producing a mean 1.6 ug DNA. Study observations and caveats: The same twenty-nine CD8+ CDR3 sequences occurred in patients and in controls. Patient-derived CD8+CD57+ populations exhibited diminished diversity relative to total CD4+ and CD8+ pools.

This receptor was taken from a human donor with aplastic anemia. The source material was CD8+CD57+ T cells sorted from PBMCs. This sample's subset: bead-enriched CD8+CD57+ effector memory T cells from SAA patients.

The DNA of the CDR3 is TGTGTCAGCAGTGGATGGACAGGGGGCTACGAGCAGTACTTC. Protein product: CVSSGWTGGYEQYF. This chain uses TRBV25-1 with TRBJ2-7, with 10 bases aligning to TRBD1. Germline V lookup: CDR1 MGHDK, CDR2 SYGVNS. The CDR3 runs 14 residues.